This T cell receptor (beta chain) comes out of a study of blood T cell repertoires in COVID-19. Whole-study context: Both acute and convalescent COVID-19 samples were obtained from the United States, Italy and Spain. PBMCs, B-cell-depleted T cells, or T cells were the source of the cDNA or gDNA that made up the material.

As processed by the authors: The assay estimated nucleated cells by amplifying reference gene primers. TCRdb's table, derived via immunoSEQ multiplex PCR, lists solely in-frame clones and lacks some. Clone size and the V and J calls come from that table; the DNA yielded D and trimming. In the table there are under 35,000 clones, approximately 91% of which are singletons. The sample taken for sequencing was peripheral blood. The clonotype was recovered from a human donor in a cohort sampled during active COVID-19.

CDR3 sequence (DNA): TGTGCCAGCAGCCCGCAGGGGGCGCGGGCTGAAGCTTTCTTT. Amino acid sequence: CASSPQGARAEAFF. The V and J genes are TRBV11-2 and TRBJ1-1, with 8 bases that match TRBD1. CDR3 length: 14 residues. Germline lookup yields CDR1 SGHAT and CDR2 FQNNGV. V was pared by 5 bases and J by 6 bases, with 8 bases of the junction left unmatched.